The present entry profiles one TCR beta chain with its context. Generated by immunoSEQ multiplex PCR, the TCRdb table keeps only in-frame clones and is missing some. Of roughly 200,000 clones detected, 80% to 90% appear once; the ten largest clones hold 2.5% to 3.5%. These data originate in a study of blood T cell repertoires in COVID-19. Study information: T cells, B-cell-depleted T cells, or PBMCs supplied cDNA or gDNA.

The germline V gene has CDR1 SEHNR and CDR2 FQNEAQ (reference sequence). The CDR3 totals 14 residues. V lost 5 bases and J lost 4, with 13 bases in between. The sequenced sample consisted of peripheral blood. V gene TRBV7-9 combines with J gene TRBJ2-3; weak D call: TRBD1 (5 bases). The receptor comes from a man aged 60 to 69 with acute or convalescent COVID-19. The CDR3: CASSPVGRPDTQYF. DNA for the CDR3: TGTGCCAGCAGCCCCGTGGGGCGCCCAGATACGCAGTATTTT.